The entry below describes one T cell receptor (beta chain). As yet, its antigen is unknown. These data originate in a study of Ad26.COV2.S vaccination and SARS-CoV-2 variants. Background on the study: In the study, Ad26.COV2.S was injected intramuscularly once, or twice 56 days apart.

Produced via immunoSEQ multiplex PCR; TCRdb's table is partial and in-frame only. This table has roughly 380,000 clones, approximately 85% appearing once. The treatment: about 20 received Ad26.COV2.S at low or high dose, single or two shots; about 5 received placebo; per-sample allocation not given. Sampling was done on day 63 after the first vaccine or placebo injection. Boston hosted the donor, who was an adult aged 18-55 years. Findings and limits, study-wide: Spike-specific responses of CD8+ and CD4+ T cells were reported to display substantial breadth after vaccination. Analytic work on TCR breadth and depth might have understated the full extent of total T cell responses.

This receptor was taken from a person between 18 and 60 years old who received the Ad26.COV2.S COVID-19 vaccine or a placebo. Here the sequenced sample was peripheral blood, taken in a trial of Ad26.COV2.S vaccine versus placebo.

DNA of the CDR3: TGTGCCAGCAGCAAGAGGGGCCTGTCCCCGGGGGGCTACACCTTC. This gives the protein CASSKRGLSPGGYTF. The chain joins TRBV3-1 (or the pseudogene TRBV3-2) to TRBJ1-2; D is perhaps TRBD1 (5 bases). The germline V and J ends were trimmed by 5 bases and 8 bases, with 21 bases remaining between them. Germline V gene sequence: CDR1 LGHDT, CDR2 YNNKEL (reference sequence). CDR3 size: 15 residues.